This T cell receptor (beta chain) was identified in a study of T cell changes during pregnancy in multiple sclerosis. Repertoires were generated with immunoSEQ multiplex PCR, while TCRdb's copy carries only in-frame clones and drops some. Seen here are about 38,000 clones, just under 95% observed once, and the top ten hold approximately 8.6%. The material sequenced was CD8+ T cells from peripheral blood mononuclear cells, taken in the third trimester of pregnancy. The TCR was taken from a female donor with multiple sclerosis, enrolled in a pregnancy study.

This CDR3 is CASSYSAPRSEEQYF. In DNA, the CDR3 is TGTGCCAGCAGTTACTCGGCCCCGAGATCGGAGGAGCAGTACTTC. The genes are TRBV6-5 and TRBJ2-7; unclear D gene. V was trimmed by 0 bases and J by 7 bases, leaving 16 bases between them. Germline lookup yields CDR1 MNHEY and CDR2 SVGAGI. This CDR3 is 15 amino acids long.